The 4 T cell receptor beta chains presented below share a single source sample, sequenced in a study of cytomegalovirus exposure and HLA in healthy donors. Assay used: immunoSEQ multiplex PCR; TCRdb lists only in-frame clones, some missing. The data hold 260,000 or so clones, with around 90% observed a single time. The material sequenced was PBMCs. All receptors derive from a woman in her 30s in good health and CMV-seronegative.

This clone came up once. This rearrangement joins TRBV6-6 to TRBJ2-7; 12 positions agree with TRBD1. The V gene's germline CDR1 is MNHNY and CDR2 SVGAGI (reference sequence). This CDR3 has 14 amino acids. The CDR3 coding sequence is TGTGTTTCCCAAGGGGGACAGGGGGCTTACGAGCAGTACTTC. Protein sequence: CVSQGGQGAYEQYF.

CDR3 region: CASSLYTGPNTGELFF. The DNA for the CDR3 is TGTGCCAGCAGCTTGTATACAGGGCCGAACACCGGGGAGCTGTTTTTT. The chain is built from TRBV5-4 and TRBJ2-2; tentative D call: TRBD1 (6 bases). Germline assignment: CDR1 SGHNT and CDR2 YYREEE (reference sequence). V gave up 1 base and J gave up 0 bases, with 10 bases separating them. This CDR3 is built from 16 residues.

The chain uses TRBV9 and TRBJ2-5, with TRBD1 matching 10 bases. Germline CDR1 reads SGDLS; CDR2 reads YYNGEE. The length of the CDR3 is 17 residues. V was pared by 5 bases and J by 4 bases, with 14 bases of the junction left unmatched. CDR3 coding DNA: TGTGCCAGCAGTGGCACCCGGACAGGGGGAGAGCGAGAGACCCAGTACTTC. Protein sequence: CASSGTRTGGERETQYF.

The chain uses TRBV19 and TRBJ2-7; tentatively, D is TRBD1 or TRBD2 (5 bases each). V was pared by 6 bases and J by 2 bases, with 8 bases between. Per the germline V gene, CDR1 is LNHDA and CDR2 is SQIVND (reference sequence). The CDR3 sequence is 12 residues long. The CDR3 bases are TGTGCCAGTAGCCAGGGAGCCTACGAGCAGTACTTC. As protein: CASSQGAYEQYF.